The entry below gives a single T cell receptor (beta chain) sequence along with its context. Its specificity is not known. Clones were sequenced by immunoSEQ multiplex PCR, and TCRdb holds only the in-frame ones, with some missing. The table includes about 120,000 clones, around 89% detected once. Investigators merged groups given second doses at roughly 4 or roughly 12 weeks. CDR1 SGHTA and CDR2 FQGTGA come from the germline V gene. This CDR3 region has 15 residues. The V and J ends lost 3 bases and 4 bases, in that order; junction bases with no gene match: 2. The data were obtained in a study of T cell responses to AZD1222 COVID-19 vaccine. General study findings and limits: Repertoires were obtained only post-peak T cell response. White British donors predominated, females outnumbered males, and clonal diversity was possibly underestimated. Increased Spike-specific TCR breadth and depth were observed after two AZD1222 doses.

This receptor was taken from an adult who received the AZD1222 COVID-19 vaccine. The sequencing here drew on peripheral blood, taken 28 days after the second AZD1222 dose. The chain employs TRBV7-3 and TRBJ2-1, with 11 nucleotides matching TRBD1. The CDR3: CASSLDRGPYNEQFF. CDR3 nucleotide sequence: TGTGCCAGCAGCTTGGACAGGGGGCCTTACAATGAGCAGTTCTTC.